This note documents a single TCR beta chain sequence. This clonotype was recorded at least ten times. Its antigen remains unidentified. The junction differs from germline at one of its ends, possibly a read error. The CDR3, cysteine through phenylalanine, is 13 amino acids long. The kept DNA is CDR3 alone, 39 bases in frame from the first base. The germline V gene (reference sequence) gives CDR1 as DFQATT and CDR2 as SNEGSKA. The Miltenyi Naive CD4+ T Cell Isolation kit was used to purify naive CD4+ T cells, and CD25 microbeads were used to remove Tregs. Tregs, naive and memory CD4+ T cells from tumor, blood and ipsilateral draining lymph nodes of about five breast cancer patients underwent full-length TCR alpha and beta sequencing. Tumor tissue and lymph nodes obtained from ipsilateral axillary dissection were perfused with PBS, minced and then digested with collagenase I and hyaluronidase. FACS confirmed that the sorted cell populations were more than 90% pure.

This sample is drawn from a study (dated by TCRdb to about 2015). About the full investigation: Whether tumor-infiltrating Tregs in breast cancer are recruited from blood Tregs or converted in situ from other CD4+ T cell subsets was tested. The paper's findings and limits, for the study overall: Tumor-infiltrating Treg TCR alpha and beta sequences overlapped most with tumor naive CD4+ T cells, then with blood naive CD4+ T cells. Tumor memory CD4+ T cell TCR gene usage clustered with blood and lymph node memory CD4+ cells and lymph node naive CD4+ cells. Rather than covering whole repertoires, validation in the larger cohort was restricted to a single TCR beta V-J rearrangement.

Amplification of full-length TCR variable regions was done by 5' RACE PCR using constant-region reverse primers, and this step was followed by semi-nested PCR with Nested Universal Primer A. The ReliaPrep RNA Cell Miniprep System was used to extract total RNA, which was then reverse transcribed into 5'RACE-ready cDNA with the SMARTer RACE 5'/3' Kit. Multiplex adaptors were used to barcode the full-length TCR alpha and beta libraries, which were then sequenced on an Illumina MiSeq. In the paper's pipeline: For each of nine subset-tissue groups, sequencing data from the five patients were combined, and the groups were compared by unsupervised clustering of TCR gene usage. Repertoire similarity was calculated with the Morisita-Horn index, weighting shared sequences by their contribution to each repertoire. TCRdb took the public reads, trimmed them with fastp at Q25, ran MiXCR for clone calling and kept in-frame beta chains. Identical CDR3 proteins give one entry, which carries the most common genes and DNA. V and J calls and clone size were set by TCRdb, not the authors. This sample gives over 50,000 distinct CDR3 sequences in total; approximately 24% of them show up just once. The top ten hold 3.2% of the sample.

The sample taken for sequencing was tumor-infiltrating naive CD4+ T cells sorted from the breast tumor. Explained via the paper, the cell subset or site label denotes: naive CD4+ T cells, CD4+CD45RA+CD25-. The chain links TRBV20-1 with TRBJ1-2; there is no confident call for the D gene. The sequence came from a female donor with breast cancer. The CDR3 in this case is CGASEPANYGYTF. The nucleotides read TGCGGTGCTAGTGAGCCCGCTAACTATGGCTACACCTTC.